A single sample is the source of the 17 T cell receptor beta chains below, sequenced in a study of tumor-infiltrating lymphocytes in oesophageal squamous cell carcinoma. TCRdb re-called the PCR reads with MiXCR, one entry per CDR3 protein. The sample has just under 20,000 distinct CDR3 sequences; 35% to 50% are singletons. The sample was esophageal tumor tissue. The receptors were gathered from a male donor with esophageal squamous cell carcinoma.

This chain connects TRBV28 to TRBJ2-1, with D unclear. This CDR3 has 15 amino acids. V was shortened by 1 base and J by 0 bases, with 7 bases between the two germline ends. Germline CDR1 is MDHEN and CDR2 is SYDVKM. CDR3 in DNA: TGTGCCAGCAGTTTATTTTTGAGCTCCTACAATGAGCAGTTCTTC. Translating gives CASSLFLSSYNEQFF.

This clonotype was seen only a few times. The genes are TRBV12-3 or TRBV12-4 and TRBJ1-1; no definite D call. The CDR3 is 14 amino acids. Deletions cut 3 bases from V and 6 bases from J, with 14 bases between. CDR3 sequence (DNA): TGTGCCAGCAGTTTCTTGTCTACGCTCTCTGAAGCTTTCTTT. This gives the protein CASSFLSTLSEAFF.

Many counts were recorded for this clonotype. The V gene is TRBV10-2, the J gene TRBJ2-5, with no clear D. Looked up from germline, CDR1 is WSHSY and CDR2 is SAAADI. V gave up 10 bases and J gave up 4 bases, with 10 bases separating them. The CDR3 totals 11 residues. CDR3 DNA: TGCGCCACCCTCGGCGGAGAGACCCAGTACTTC. Translating gives CATLGGETQYF.

This clonotype has ten or more counts. V gene TRBV27 combines with J gene TRBJ2-1; 9 bases agree with TRBD1. The CDR3 totals 15 residues. After removal of 6 bases from V and 6 bases from J, the junction contained 9 bases not matched to a gene. Germline V gene sequence: CDR1 MNHEY, CDR2 SMNVEV (reference sequence). The CDR3 loop reads CASRNRGLAVNEQFF. In nucleotides, the CDR3 is TGTGCCAGCAGGAACAGGGGGCTAGCGGTCAATGAGCAGTTCTTC.

The rearrangement joins TRBV6-1 to TRBJ2-7; 7 bases map to TRBD2. J gave up 4 bases and V 8 bases, and 5 bases lay outside the gene matches. The germline gives CDR1 MNHNS, CDR2 SASEGT. The CDR3 has 12 amino acids. The CDR3 sequence is CASGEGRYEQYF. The CDR3 coding sequence is TGTGCCAGCGGGGAGGGGCGTTACGAGCAGTACTTC.

The V and J genes are TRBV7-6 and TRBJ2-7, with D maybe TRBD1 (5 bases). With 3 bases removed from V and 5 bases from J, the gap between germline ends came to 11 bases. The CDR3 length is 13 residues. Germline assignment: CDR1 SGHVS and CDR2 FNYEAQ. The CDR3 loop reads CASSLQGWDEQYF. The CDR3 nucleotides are TGTGCCAGCAGCTTGCAGGGTTGGGACGAGCAGTACTTC.

The chain joins TRBV7-6 to TRBJ2-1; a weak D match, TRBD1 (6 bases). Gene TRBJ2-7 matches the end of the DNA better, so the J call may be wrong. The germline gives CDR1 SGHVS, CDR2 FNYEAQ. This CDR3 region has 18 residues. The CDR3 coding sequence is TGTGCCAGCAGCTTAGGCCCCAGTGGGCAGGGGCCCTCCTACGAGCAGTACTTC. Encoded protein: CASSLGPSGQGPSYEQYF.

This clonotype has ten or more counts. The chain carries TRBV10-3 and TRBJ2-5; 11 bases map to TRBD1. Trimming took 3 bases from V and 4 from J; bases not matched to a gene: 1. The CDR3 has 14 amino acids. Germline CDR1 is ENHRY and CDR2 is SYGVKD. The CDR3 sequence: CAISDGTGGETQYF. CDR3 bases: TGTGCCATCAGTGACGGGACAGGGGGAGAGACCCAGTACTTC.

The chain combines TRBV7-8 with TRBJ2-3; unclear D gene. The V end was cut by 5 bases, the J end by 2 bases, with 11 bases between. Germline V gives CDR1 SGHVS, CDR2 FQNEAQ. The CDR3 is 14 amino acids. CDR3 sequence reads: CASSPDGNTDTQYF. The CDR3 DNA reads TGTGCCAGCAGCCCCGACGGTAACACAGATACGCAGTATTTT.

By share, this clonotype counts as medium-sized (0.01 to 0.1%). This chain joins TRBV12-3 or TRBV12-4 and TRBJ2-5, with D unclear. This CDR3 region has 13 residues. V dropped 1 base and J dropped 4 bases, with 7 bases sitting between them. CDR3 in DNA: TGTGCCAGCAGTTTAGGTGTTATAGAGACCCAGTACTTC. Its protein product is CASSLGVIETQYF.

In its sample, this clonotype was seen many times. Written as DNA, the CDR3 is TGTGCCAGCAGTTTACTGAACACTGAAGCTTTCTTT. This encodes CASSLLNTEAFF. This chain joins TRBV28 and TRBJ1-1; no reliable D call. CDR1 and CDR2 (germline): MDHEN, SYDVKM. The CDR3 length is 12 residues. Trimming took 2 bases from V and 0 from J, leaving 1 base between them.

Details on this clonotype: The conserved phenylalanine or tryptophan normally closing the CDR3 is absent here, so this likely arose from a read error. No DNA is shown, since the ends of the CDR3 on it are uncertain; the CDR3 is the one TCRdb lists. The chain is built from TRBV5-3 and TRBJ2-2; TRBD2, the D gene given by the table, was not confirmed from the DNA. TRBV5-3 is an ORF; its function is uncertain. The CDR3 has 8 amino acids, counting both end residues. CDR3 sequence: CASSLGLA.

The V gene is TRBV7-2, the J gene TRBJ2-7; D possibly matches TRBD1 or TRBD2 (5 bases each). The better agreement between TRBJ2-4 and the DNA end casts doubt on the J call. Germline loops: CDR1 SGHTA, CDR2 FQGNSA. The CDR3 spans 17 residues. Here the CDR3 reads CASSLASAGRGENIQYF. CDR3 nucleotides: TGTGCCAGCAGCTTAGCGTCGGCAGGGAGAGGGGAAAACATTCAGTACTTC.

This chain joins TRBV27 and TRBJ2-1, with D possibly TRBD1 on 6 matching bases. CDR3 length: 15 amino acids. V dropped 2 bases and J dropped 2 bases, with 10 bases sitting between them. The germline V gene has CDR1 MNHEY and CDR2 SMNVEV (reference sequence). CDR3 nucleotide sequence: TGTGCCAGCAGTTTACTGGGGGCTACCTACAATGAGCAGTTCTTC. Encoded protein: CASSLLGATYNEQFF.

In the case of this clonotype: Being one base from a much bigger clone, this may be a read error. Here the CDR3 DNA reads TGTGCCATCTCCCGGGGGGGGGAGAACACTGAAGCTTTCTTT. This gives the protein CAISRGGENTEAFF. V is TRBV18 and J is TRBJ1-1; D is perhaps TRBD1 (5 bases). The CDR3 spans 14 residues. Germline loops: CDR1 KGHSH, CDR2 LQKENI. V lost 10 bases to trimming and J lost 1 base, with 16 bases between them.

This clonotype was counted at least ten times. The genes are TRBV6-1 and TRBJ1-1, with TRBD1 as a possible D gene (5 bases). Germline values: CDR1 MNHNS, CDR2 SASEGT. The ends were cut back, 5 bases at V and 4 bases at J, with 17 bases in the middle. The CDR3 contains 15 residues. Written as DNA, the CDR3 is TGTGCCAGCAGTTCCCTCGCTGGGGCAGGCACTGAAGCTTTCTTT. As protein: CASSSLAGAGTEAFF.

This clonotype was found many times. The conserved phenylalanine or tryptophan is not found at the CDR3 terminus, so this likely reflects a read error. It is unclear where the CDR3 begins or ends on the DNA, so no DNA is shown, and the CDR3 is as TCRdb lists it. This rearrangement joins TRBV7-3 to TRBJ2-7; the table calls TRBD1, which could not be checked here. The CDR3 has 15 residues if both end residues are counted. Germline CDR1 SGHTA, CDR2 FQGTGA. The CDR3 protein is CASSSATGEGYTFGS.